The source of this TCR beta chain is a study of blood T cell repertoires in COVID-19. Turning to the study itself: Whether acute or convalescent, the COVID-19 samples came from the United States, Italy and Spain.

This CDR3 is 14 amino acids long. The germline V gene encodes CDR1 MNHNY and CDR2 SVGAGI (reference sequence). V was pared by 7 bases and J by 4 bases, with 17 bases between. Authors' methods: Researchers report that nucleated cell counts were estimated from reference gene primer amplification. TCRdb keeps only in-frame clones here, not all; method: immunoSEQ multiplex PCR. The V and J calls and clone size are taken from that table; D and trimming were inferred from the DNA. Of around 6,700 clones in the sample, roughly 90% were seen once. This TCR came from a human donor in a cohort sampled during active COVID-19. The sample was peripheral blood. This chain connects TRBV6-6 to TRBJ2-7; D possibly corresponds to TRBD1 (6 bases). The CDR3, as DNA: TGTGCCAGCAATCAGGGGACCCTTGGGTACGAGCAGTACTTC. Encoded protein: CASNQGTLGYEQYF.